A selection of T cell receptor beta chains follows, all from one sample in a study of PD-L1 blockade in urothelial cancer. Method: immunoSEQ multiplex PCR; TCRdb's copy keeps in-frame clones and lacks some. This sample yields about 50,000 clones, of which 80% to 90% are seen a single time; approximately 2.9% belongs to the top ten. The source material was PBMCs, sampled around atezolizumab (anti-PD-L1) treatment. These receptor sequences come from an older man with urothelial cancer. The CDR3 runs from the conserved cysteine through the conserved F or W. D genes are given only for firm matches. Clone size appears in some rows only: once, few, many, or a class for an expanded clone.

J gene,D gene,V gene,clone size,CDR3 DNA,CDR3 protein
TRBJ2-1,NA,TRBV1,few,TGCACCAGCAGCCAAAGCTTCTACAATGAGCAGTTCTTC,CTSSQSFYNEQFF
TRBJ1-1,NA,TRBV18,NA,TGTGCCAGCTCACCGGATGGACAGCCGAACACTGAAGCTTTCTTT,CASSPDGQPNTEAFF
TRBJ2-7,TRBD1,TRBV11-2,once,TGTGCCAGCAGCTTGGACAGGGTCAACGAGCAGTACTTC,CASSLDRVNEQYF
TRBJ2-5,NA,TRBV7-6,NA,TGTGCCAGCAGCCTTACTCAAGAGACCCAGTACTTC,CASSLTQETQYF
TRBJ2-7,TRBD2,TRBV4-3,NA,TGCGCCAGCAGCCGAGAGCGGGAGGCGACCTACGAGCAGTACTTC,CASSREREATYEQYF
TRBJ2-5,TRBD1,TRBV5-1,NA,TGCGCCAGCAGCTTGGTAGGGGGCGAAGAGACCCAGTACTTC,CASSLVGGEETQYF
TRBJ2-7,NA,TRBV6-1,once,TGTGCCGGCAGTGAAGGAGCTGCGGGGGAGCAGTACTTC,CAGSEGAAGEQYF
TRBJ1-1,NA,TRBV27,NA,TGTGCCAGTTCTCTAGGGGGGAACACTGAAGCTTTCTTT,CASSLGGNTEAFF
TRBJ2-7,NA,TRBV27,few,TGTGCCAGCAGTTTATCGGCCAGGGCCAACCGGCAGTACTTC,CASSLSARANRQYF
TRBJ2-5,TRBD1,TRBV7-6,NA,TGTGCCAGCAGCTTCGTAGGACAGGGGGCGCGGGAGACCCAGTACTTC,CASSFVGQGARETQYF
TRBJ1-2,NA,TRBV27,NA,TGTGCCAGCAGTTTAAACAGGGACCAGCTTTATGGCTACACCTTC,CASSLNRDQLYGYTF
TRBJ2-1,NA,TRBV4-3,NA,TGCGCCAGCAGCCAACGGACTATCTCACGAAACAATGAGCAGTTCTTC,CASSQRTISRNNEQFF
TRBJ2-7,NA,TRBV7-2,few,TGTGCCAGCACCCCGGCTCACGGGGTCGAGCAGTACTTC,CASTPAHGVEQYF
TRBJ2-2,NA,TRBV7-2,few,TGTGCCAGCAGCCGTGGGACTGTCACCGGGGAGCTGTTTTTT,CASSRGTVTGELFF
TRBJ1-2,TRBD1,TRBV5-1,NA,TGCGCCAGCAGCTTGGGGACAGGCCCTAACTATGGCTACACCTTC,CASSLGTGPNYGYTF
TRBJ2-3,NA,TRBV7-6,NA,TGTGCCAGCAGCTCAGAGGAGGCAGATACGCAGTATTTT,CASSSEEADTQYF
TRBJ1-5,NA,TRBV6-5,NA,TGTGCCAGTGGTAAATCGGGCAATCAGCCCCAGCATTTT,CASGKSGNQPQHF
TRBJ1-5,TRBD1,TRBV7-9,NA,TGTGCCAGCAGCCCCCAGGGGACAGGGGTTTATAGCAATCAGCCCCAGCATTTT,CASSPQGTGVYSNQPQHF
TRBJ2-1,NA,TRBV9,NA,TGTGCCAGCAGCGTAAGCGGGACAGGCTCCTACAATGAGCAGTTCTTC,CASSVSGTGSYNEQFF
TRBJ1-5,TRBD1,TRBV7-2,few,TGTGCCAGCAGCCCGACAGGGACGTATGGAGGCAATCAGCCCCAGCATTTT,CASSPTGTYGGNQPQHF
TRBJ2-1,TRBD2,TRBV5-5,NA,TGTGCCAGCCTGGATGGAGCGGGGGGGCCCGATGAGCAGTTCTTC,CASLDGAGGPDEQFF
TRBJ2-1,TRBD1,TRBV29-1,NA,TGCAGCGTTGAAGAGGACAGGGTATACAATGAGCAGTTCTTC,CSVEEDRVYNEQFF
TRBJ2-3,NA,TRBV29-1,NA,TGCAGCGTTGAAGCGGGGACACAGCAGTATTTT,CSVEAGTQQYF
TRBJ2-5,TRBD2,TRBV11-2,few,TGTGCCAGCAGCTTAGAAGCGGGGGGCGGAGAGACCCAGTACTTC,CASSLEAGGGETQYF
TRBJ2-7,TRBD2,TRBV19,NA,TGTGCCAGTAGTAAGACTAGCGGGCGAACCTACGAGCAGTACTTC,CASSKTSGRTYEQYF
TRBJ2-1,NA,TRBV4-2,NA,TGTGCCAGCAGCCAAGATTTTGCGACCTACAATGAGCAGTTCTTC,CASSQDFATYNEQFF
TRBJ1-1,NA,TRBV5-1,NA,TGCGCCAGCAGCTTGGGCCCGGGGGGGATGAACACTGAAGCTTTCTTT,CASSLGPGGMNTEAFF
TRBJ2-5,NA,TRBV7-8,NA,TGTGCCAGCAGCCGCGGGCGCCAAGAGACCCAGTACTTC,CASSRGRQETQYF
TRBJ1-6,NA,TRBV18,few,TGTGCCAGCTCAACCCTCGGGAGCGATAATTCACCCCTCCACTTT,CASSTLGSDNSPLHF
TRBJ2-5,TRBD1,TRBV29-1,NA,TGCAGCGTTGACCTTCTGGACAGGGGGCGGGAGACCCAGTACTTC,CSVDLLDRGRETQYF
TRBJ2-7,TRBD1,TRBV29-1,NA,TGCAGCGTTGAGGGCGGACAGGGTTCCTACGAGCAGTACTTC,CSVEGGQGSYEQYF
TRBJ2-1,TRBD1,TRBV5-6,NA,TGTGCCAGCAGCTTGGGCGGACAGGGTGGATTCTACAATGAGCAGTTCTTC,CASSLGGQGGFYNEQFF
TRBJ2-1,TRBD1,TRBV6-5,NA,TGTGCCAGCAGTACACCGACAGGGCGGAATGAGCAGTTCTTC,CASSTPTGRNEQFF
TRBJ2-7,TRBD2,TRBV6-6,NA,TGTGCCAGCAGTCCTACTAGCGGGGTCTCCTACGAGCAGTACTTC,CASSPTSGVSYEQYF
TRBJ2-7,TRBD1,TRBV5-4,NA,TGTGCCAGCAGAAGGACAGGGTTCGACGAGCAGTACTTC,CASRRTGFDEQYF
TRBJ2-1,NA,TRBV5-1,once,TGCGCCAGCAGCTTGGCGAGCGTGAAAACGAATGAGCAGTTCTTC,CASSLASVKTNEQFF
TRBJ2-5,NA,TRBV28,NA,TGTGCCACGGGAGAGTGGACGCCGGGAAGGACCCAGTACTTC,CATGEWTPGRTQYF
TRBJ2-7,NA,TRBV11-1,NA,TGTGCCAGCAGCTTAGGACAGAATTACGAGCAGTACTTC,CASSLGQNYEQYF